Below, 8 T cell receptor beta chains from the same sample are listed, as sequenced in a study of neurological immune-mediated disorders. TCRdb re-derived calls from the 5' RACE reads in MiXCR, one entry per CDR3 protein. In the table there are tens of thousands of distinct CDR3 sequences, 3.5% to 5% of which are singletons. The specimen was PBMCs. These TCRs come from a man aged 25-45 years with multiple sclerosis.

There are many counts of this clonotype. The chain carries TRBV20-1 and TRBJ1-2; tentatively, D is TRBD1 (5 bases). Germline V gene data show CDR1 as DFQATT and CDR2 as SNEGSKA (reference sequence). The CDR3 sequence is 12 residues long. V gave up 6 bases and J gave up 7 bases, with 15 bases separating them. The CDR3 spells CSALPGVFGYTF. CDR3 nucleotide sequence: TGCAGTGCCCTCCCGGGGGTCTTTGGCTACACCTTC.

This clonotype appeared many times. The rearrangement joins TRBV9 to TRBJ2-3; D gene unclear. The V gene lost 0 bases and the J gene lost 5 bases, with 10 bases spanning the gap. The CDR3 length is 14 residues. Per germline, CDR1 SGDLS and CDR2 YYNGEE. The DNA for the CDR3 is TGTGCCAGCAGCGTAGTCTCGGGCGTAGATACGCAGTATTTT. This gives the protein CASSVVSGVDTQYF. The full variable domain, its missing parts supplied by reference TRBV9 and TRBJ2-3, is DSGVTQTPKHLITATGQRVTLRCSPRSGDLSVYWYQQSLDQGLQFLIQYYNGEERAKGNILERFSAQQFPDLHSELNLSSLELGDSALYFCASSVVSGVDTQYFGPGTRLTVL.

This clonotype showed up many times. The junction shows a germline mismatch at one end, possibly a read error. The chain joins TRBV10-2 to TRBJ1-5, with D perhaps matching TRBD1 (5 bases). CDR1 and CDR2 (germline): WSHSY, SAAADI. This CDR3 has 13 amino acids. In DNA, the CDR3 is TGCGCCAGCAGTACCGGACACCCCCAGCCCCAGAATTTT. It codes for CASSTGHPQPQNF.

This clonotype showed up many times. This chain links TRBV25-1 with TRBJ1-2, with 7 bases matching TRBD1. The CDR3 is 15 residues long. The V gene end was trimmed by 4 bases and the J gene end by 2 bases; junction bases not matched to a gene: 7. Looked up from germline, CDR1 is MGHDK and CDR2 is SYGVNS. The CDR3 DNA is TGTGCCAGCAGTGGAACAGGGGTCGAGAACTATGGCTACACCTTC. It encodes CASSGTGVENYGYTF.

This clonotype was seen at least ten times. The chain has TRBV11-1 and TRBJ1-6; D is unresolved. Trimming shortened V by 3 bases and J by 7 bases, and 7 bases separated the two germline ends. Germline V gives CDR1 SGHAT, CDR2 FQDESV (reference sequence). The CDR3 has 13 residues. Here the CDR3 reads CASSLASNSPLHF. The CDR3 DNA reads TGTGCCAGCAGCTTGGCGTCCAATTCACCCCTCCACTTT.

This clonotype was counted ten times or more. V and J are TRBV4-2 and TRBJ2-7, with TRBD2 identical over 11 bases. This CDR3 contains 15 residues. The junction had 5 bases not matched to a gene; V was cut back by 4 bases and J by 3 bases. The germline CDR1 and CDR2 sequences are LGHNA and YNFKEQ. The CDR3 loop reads CASSPYSGGGYEQYF. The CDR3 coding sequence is TGTGCCAGCAGCCCTTATAGCGGGGGGGGCTACGAGCAGTACTTC.

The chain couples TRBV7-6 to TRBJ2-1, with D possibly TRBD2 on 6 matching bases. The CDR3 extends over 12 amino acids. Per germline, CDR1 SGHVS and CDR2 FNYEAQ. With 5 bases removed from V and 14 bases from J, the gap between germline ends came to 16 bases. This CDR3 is CASSRNAGSKFF. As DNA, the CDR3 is TGTGCCAGCAGCAGGAATGCGGGGAGTAAGTTCTTC.

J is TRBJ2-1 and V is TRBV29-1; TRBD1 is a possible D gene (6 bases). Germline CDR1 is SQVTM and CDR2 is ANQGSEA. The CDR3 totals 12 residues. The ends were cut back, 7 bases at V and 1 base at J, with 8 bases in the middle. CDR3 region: CSARGSYNEQFF. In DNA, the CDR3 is TGCAGCGCTAGGGGGTCCTACAATGAGCAGTTCTTC.